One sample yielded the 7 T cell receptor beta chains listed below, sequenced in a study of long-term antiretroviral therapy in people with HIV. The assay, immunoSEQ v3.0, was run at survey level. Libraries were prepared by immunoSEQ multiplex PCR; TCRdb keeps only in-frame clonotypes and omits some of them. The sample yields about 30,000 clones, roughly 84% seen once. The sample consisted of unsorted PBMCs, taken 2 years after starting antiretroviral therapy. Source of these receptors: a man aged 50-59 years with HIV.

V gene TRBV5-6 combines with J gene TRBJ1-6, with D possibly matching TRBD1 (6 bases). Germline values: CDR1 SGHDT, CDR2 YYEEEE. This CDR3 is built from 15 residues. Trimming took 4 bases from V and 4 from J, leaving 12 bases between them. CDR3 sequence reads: CASSPGGGYNSPLHF. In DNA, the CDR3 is TGTGCCAGCAGCCCTGGAGGGGGATATAATTCACCCCTCCACTTT. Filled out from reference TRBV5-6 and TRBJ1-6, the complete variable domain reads DAGVTQSPTHLIKTRGQQVTLRCSPKSGHDTVSWYQQALGQGPQFIFQYYEEEERQRGNFPDRFSGHQFPNYSSELNVNALLLGDSALYLCASSPGGGYNSPLHFGNGTRLTVT.

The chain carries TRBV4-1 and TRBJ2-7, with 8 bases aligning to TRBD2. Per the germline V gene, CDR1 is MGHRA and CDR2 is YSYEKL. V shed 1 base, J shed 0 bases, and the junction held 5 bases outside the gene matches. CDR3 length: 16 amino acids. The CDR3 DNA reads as TGCGCCAGCAGCCAAGGGGGGACTAGGCCCTCCTACGAGCAGTACTTC. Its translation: CASSQGGTRPSYEQYF.

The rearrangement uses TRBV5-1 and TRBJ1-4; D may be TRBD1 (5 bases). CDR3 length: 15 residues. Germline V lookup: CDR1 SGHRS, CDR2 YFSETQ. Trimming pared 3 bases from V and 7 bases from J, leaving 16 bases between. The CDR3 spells CASSSPGLSAEKLFF. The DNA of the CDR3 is TGCGCCAGCAGCTCACCGGGGCTGTCCGCTGAAAAACTGTTTTTT.

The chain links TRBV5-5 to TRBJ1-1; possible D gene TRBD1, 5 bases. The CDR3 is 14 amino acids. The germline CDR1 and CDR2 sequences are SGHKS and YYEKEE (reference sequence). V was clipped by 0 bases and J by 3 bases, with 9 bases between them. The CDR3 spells CASSLAGGYTEAFF. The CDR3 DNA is TGTGCCAGCAGCTTGGCGGGGGGATACACTGAAGCTTTCTTT.

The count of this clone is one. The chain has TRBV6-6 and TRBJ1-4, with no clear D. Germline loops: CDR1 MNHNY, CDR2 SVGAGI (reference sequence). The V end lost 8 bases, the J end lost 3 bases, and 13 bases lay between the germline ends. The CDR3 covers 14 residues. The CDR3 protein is CASVLGSANEKLFF. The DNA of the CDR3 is TGTGCCAGCGTGCTGGGTTCGGCTAATGAAAAACTGTTTTTT.

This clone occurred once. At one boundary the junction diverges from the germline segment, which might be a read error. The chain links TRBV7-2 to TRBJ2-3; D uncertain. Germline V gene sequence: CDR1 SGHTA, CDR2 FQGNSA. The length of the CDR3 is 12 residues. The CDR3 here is CASSLGIINANF. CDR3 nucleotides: TGTGCCAGCAGCTTAGGGATCATCAACGCGAATTTT. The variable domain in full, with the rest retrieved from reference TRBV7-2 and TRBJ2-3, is GAGVSQSPSNKVTEKGKDVELRCDPISGHTALYWYRQSLGQGLEFLIYFQGNSAPDKSGLPSDRFSAERTGGSVSTLTIQRTQQEDSAVYLCASSLGIINANFGPGTRLTVL.

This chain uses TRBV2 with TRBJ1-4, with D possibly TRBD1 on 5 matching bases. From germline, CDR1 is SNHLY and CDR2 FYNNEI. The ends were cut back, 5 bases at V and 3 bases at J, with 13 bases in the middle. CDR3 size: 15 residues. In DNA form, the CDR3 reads TGTGCCAGCAGTCGGGACCTCGGGGCTAATGAAAAACTGTTTTTT. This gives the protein CASSRDLGANEKLFF.